Following are 19 T cell receptor beta chains from one sample sequenced in a study of shared clonotypes between healthy human individuals. Assay used: immunoSEQ multiplex PCR; TCRdb lists only in-frame clones, some missing. In the table there are more than 2 million clones, just under 95% of which are singletons. The naive CD8 subset, CD45RO-negative cells positively selected for CCR7, excluded terminally differentiated effector memory CD45RA+ cells. The sequencing input was naive CD8+ T cells from PBMCs. Every receptor here comes from a man aged 18-30 years in good health. Some clones in this sample may be carry-over from other donors' samples.

This chain links TRBV27 with TRBJ2-2; TRBD1 matches at 8 bases. The germline V gene encodes CDR1 MNHEY and CDR2 SMNVEV (reference sequence). V was clipped by 4 bases and J by 0 bases; unmatched bases: 1. The CDR3 loop spans 15 amino acids. CDR3 DNA: TGTGCCAGCAGTTCACAGGGGGCGAACACCGGGGAGCTGTTTTTT. Its protein product is CASSSQGANTGELFF.

The V gene is TRBV29-1, the J gene TRBJ2-5; weak D call: TRBD1 (6 bases). Germline CDR1 SQVTM, CDR2 ANQGSEA. The V gene lost 6 bases and the J gene lost 1 base, with 12 bases spanning the gap. CDR3 length: 13 residues. CDR3 DNA: TGCAGCGTCCTTGGGGGCATCCAAGAGACCCAGTACTTC. The encoded protein is CSVLGGIQETQYF.

The chain is built from TRBV14 and TRBJ2-7; possible D gene TRBD1, 7 bases. The CDR3 contains 16 residues. V lost 6 bases and J 5 bases, leaving 23 bases between the germline ends. Germline CDR1 reads SGHDN; CDR2 reads FVKESK. This chain's CDR3 is CASSHTPWRGHDEQYF. The CDR3 DNA sequence: TGTGCCAGCAGTCATACTCCTTGGAGGGGGCACGACGAGCAGTACTTC.

The J gene is TRBJ2-5, the V gene TRBV6-1; 12 nucleotides match TRBD2. CDR1 and CDR2 (germline): MNHNS, SASEGT. The CDR3 sequence is 16 residues long. The trim removed 1 base at V and 5 bases at J, leaving 5 bases unmatched. The CDR3 DNA reads as TGTGCCAGCAGTGAAGTAACTAGCGGGAGGAGGGAGACCCAGTACTTC. Amino acids: CASSEVTSGRRETQYF.

A remark on this clone: One base away lies a much larger clone, so this may be a sequencing read error. The chain recombines TRBV25-1 with TRBJ2-7; D call uncertain. CDR1 and CDR2 (germline): MGHDK, SYGVNS. This CDR3 spans 11 amino acids. The CDR3 sequence is CASSDSDEQYF. CDR3 in DNA: TGTGCCAGCAGTGACTCCGACGAGCAGTACTTC.

The rearrangement uses TRBV7-8 and TRBJ1-2; the D gene is possibly TRBD1 (6 bases). There are 14 residues in the CDR3. Germline assignment: CDR1 SGHVS and CDR2 FQNEAQ. V lost 3 bases and J 4 bases, leaving 12 bases between the germline ends. The CDR3, as DNA: TGTGCCAGCAGCTTGGCAGGGGACGGCTATGGCTACACCTTC. Protein: CASSLAGDGYGYTF.

This chain joins TRBV4-3 and TRBJ1-2; D perhaps matches TRBD1 (6 bases). This CDR3 contains 15 residues. Germline V gene data show CDR1 as LGHNA and CDR2 as YSLEER. V was cut by 1 base and J by 3 bases, with 12 bases left in between. CDR3 protein: CASSQGRGGDYGYTF. The CDR3 DNA follows: TGCGCCAGCAGCCAAGGGCGAGGGGGGGACTATGGCTACACCTTC.

The CDR3 spells CSVGDSNSGANVLTF. As DNA, the CDR3 is TGCAGCGTTGGGGACAGCAACTCTGGGGCCAACGTCCTGACTTTC. The chain combines TRBV29-1 with TRBJ2-6, with TRBD1 identical over 7 bases. This CDR3 region has 15 residues. Germline V lookup: CDR1 SQVTM, CDR2 ANQGSEA. Trimming removed 4 bases from V and 0 bases from J; junction bases left unmatched: 3.

This sequence joins TRBV11-2 and TRBJ2-5; no reliable D call. The CDR3 contains 15 residues. Between the trimmed V and J ends, which lost 5 bases and 4 bases, there was a span of 17 bases. Germline lookup yields CDR1 SGHAT and CDR2 FQNNGV. The CDR3, as DNA: TGTGCCAGCAGCCCGACACTCCTGGAGCGAGAGACCCAGTACTTC. Translating gives CASSPTLLERETQYF.

This clone came up once. V is TRBV18 and J is TRBJ1-4, with D possibly being TRBD1 (5 bases). V lost 6 bases to trimming and J lost 7 bases, with 12 bases between them. Germline values: CDR1 KGHSH, CDR2 LQKENI. The CDR3 is 13 residues long. CDR3 nucleotides: TGTGCCAGCTCGGCCGGACACGCTGAAAAACTGTTTTTT. Protein: CASSAGHAEKLFF.

This clone occurred once. The chain combines TRBV7-8 with TRBJ1-3; no clear D. This CDR3 spans 14 amino acids. Germline V gene sequence: CDR1 SGHVS, CDR2 FQNEAQ. V gave up 5 bases and J gave up 3 bases, with 11 bases separating them. CDR3 DNA sequence: TGTGCCAGCAGCCCGACTGGGAATGGAAACACCATATATTTT. Protein: CASSPTGNGNTIYF.

The gene calls are TRBV9 and TRBJ2-1; 9 nucleotides agree with TRBD2. Germline V lookup: CDR1 SGDLS, CDR2 YYNGEE. The CDR3 sequence is 16 residues long. With V trimmed by 4 bases and J by 2 bases, 7 bases remained unmatched. CDR3 sequence (DNA): TGTGCCAGCAGCACCAGACTAGCGGCGGCCTACAATGAGCAGTTCTTC. Its protein is CASSTRLAAAYNEQFF.

The chain carries TRBV5-1 and TRBJ2-2, with D possibly matching TRBD1 (6 bases). The length of the CDR3 is 16 residues. V was pared by 4 bases and J by 4 bases, with 17 bases between. CDR1 and CDR2 from the germline V gene are SGHRS and YFSETQ. CDR3 nucleotides: TGCGCCAGCAGCCAGAACCAGGGGATTGGCACCGGGGAGCTGTTTTTT. It is translated as CASSQNQGIGTGELFF.

V and J are TRBV20-1 and TRBJ2-5; the D is unclear. The germline gives CDR1 DFQATT, CDR2 SNEGSKA (reference sequence). The V gene lost 3 bases and the J gene lost 5 bases, with 7 bases spanning the gap. The CDR3 runs 11 residues. In DNA, the CDR3 is TGCAGTGCTAGTATCCCCGAGACCCAGTACTTC. Translating it yields CSASIPETQYF.

The chain uses TRBV9 and TRBJ2-3; D is undetermined. V was pared by 0 bases and J by 5 bases, with 7 bases between. The CDR3 length is 13 residues. The germline V gene encodes CDR1 SGDLS and CDR2 YYNGEE. The CDR3 loop is CASSVVWEDTQYF. The DNA for the CDR3 is TGTGCCAGCAGCGTAGTCTGGGAAGATACGCAGTATTTT.

This chain connects TRBV19 to TRBJ1-2; D unresolved. The CDR3 totals 13 residues. Trimming removed 6 bases from V and 8 bases from J, with 16 bases in between. Germline assignment: CDR1 LNHDA and CDR2 SQIVND (reference sequence). CDR3 loop: CASSLGVLGGYTF. The CDR3 coding sequence is TGTGCCAGTAGCCTCGGGGTGCTGGGAGGCTACACCTTC.

This chain joins TRBV4-1 and TRBJ1-1; 7 nucleotides line up with TRBD1. The germline V gene encodes CDR1 MGHRA and CDR2 YSYEKL. This CDR3 is built from 16 residues. V shed 4 bases and J 6 bases; nucleotides not matched to a gene: 14. CDR3 sequence (DNA): TGCGCCAGCAGCCCTATATGGGTAGACAGGGCCGCTGAAGCTTTCTTT. The encoded protein is CASSPIWVDRAAEAFF.

This clone was recorded once. The chain has TRBV27 and TRBJ2-2; D is perhaps TRBD1 (6 bases). CDR1 is MNHEY and CDR2 is SMNVEV in the germline V gene (reference sequence). The V end lost 3 bases, the J end lost 0 bases, and 14 bases lay between the germline ends. This CDR3 contains 17 residues. The CDR3 DNA reads as TGTGCCAGCAGTTTGTCTATTGGGACATCGAACACCGGGGAGCTGTTTTTT. Its protein product is CASSLSIGTSNTGELFF.

The chain employs TRBV9 and TRBJ2-3; D is unclear. Germline V gene data show CDR1 as SGDLS and CDR2 as YYNGEE. The length of the CDR3 is 15 residues. V shed 0 bases and J shed 0 bases, with 8 bases lying between them. The CDR3 nucleotides are TGTGCCAGCAGCGTAGGGCAGTTTAGCACAGATACGCAGTATTTT. Amino acid sequence: CASSVGQFSTDTQYF.